This TCR beta chain was recovered during a study of blood T cell repertoires in COVID-19. As for the study in general: Samples taken during acute and convalescent COVID-19 were collected in the United States, Italy and Spain.

The trim removed 7 bases at V and 4 bases at J, leaving 2 bases unmatched. The CDR3 totals 12 residues. Germline-derived CDR1 and CDR2 are WSHSY and SAAADI. The protocol was immunoSEQ multiplex PCR, while the TCRdb copy is restricted to in-frame clones and leaves out a portion. This table holds 150,000 to 200,000 clones, just over 85% found once. The sequencing sample was made of peripheral blood. The rearrangement joins TRBV10-2 to TRBJ1-2; 8 nucleotides agree with TRBD1. This clonotype was sampled from a man in his fifties or sixties with active or convalescent COVID-19. CDR3 sequence: CASTDRGYGYTF. The CDR3 nucleotides are TGCGCCAGCACCGACAGGGGCTATGGCTACACCTTC.